Listed below are T cell receptor beta chains from one sample, sequenced in a study of cytomegalovirus exposure and HLA in healthy donors. Clones were sequenced by immunoSEQ multiplex PCR, and TCRdb holds only the in-frame ones, with some missing. Its table records tens of thousands of clones. The material sequenced was PBMCs. The source is a woman aged 35 to 49 in good health and CMV-seronegative. The CDR3 runs from the conserved cysteine through the conserved F or W. A D gene is named only where the DNA matches it firmly.

v_gene	j_gene	d_gene	len	CDR3aa	CDR3nt
TRBV9	TRBJ2-6	TRBD1	18	CASSPRQGTSSGANVLTF	TGTGCCAGCAGCCCTCGACAGGGGACGAGCTCTGGGGCCAACGTCCTGACTTTC
TRBV6-4	TRBJ2-1	.	15	CASSDSAGWLNEQFF	TGTGCCAGCAGTGATAGCGCGGGCTGGCTCAATGAGCAGTTCTTC
TRBV6-6	TRBJ2-1	TRBD2	14	CASTGTSENNEQFF	TGTGCCAGCACCGGGACTAGCGAGAACAATGAGCAGTTCTTC
TRBV6-5	TRBJ1-2	.	12	CASMGRHYGYTF	TGTGCCAGCATGGGCAGACACTATGGCTACACCTTC
TRBV7-7	TRBJ2-5	TRBD1	15	CASSSEIFDRGTQYF	TGTGCCAGCAGCTCCGAAATTTTTGACAGGGGGACCCAGTACTTC
TRBV28	TRBJ2-7	TRBD1	15	CASRAPGTGKYEQYF	TGTGCCAGCAGAGCACCCGGGACAGGGAAATACGAGCAGTACTTC
TRBV5-1	TRBJ2-1	TRBD2	18	CASSLVSLLAGGINEQFF	TGCGCCAGCAGCTTGGTATCTCTACTAGCGGGAGGGATTAATGAGCAGTTCTTC
TRBV7-2	TRBJ1-5	.	12	CASSLDGRPQHF	TGTGCCAGCAGCTTAGATGGGAGGCCCCAGCATTTT
TRBV28	TRBJ1-1	TRBD1	16	CASSLGADRANTEAFF	TGTGCCAGCAGTTTAGGGGCCGACAGGGCGAACACTGAAGCTTTCTTT
TRBV6-5	TRBJ2-7	TRBD1	12	CASSRRQGRQYF	TGTGCCAGCAGCCGTCGACAGGGGAGGCAGTACTTC